The 14 T cell receptor beta chains below were found in one sample sequenced in a study of blood T cell repertoires in COVID-19. Profiling relied on immunoSEQ multiplex PCR, and the TCRdb table lists in-frame clones only, not all of them. In the table there are about 260,000 clones, roughly 88% of which are singletons. Material: PBMCs or T cells enriched from blood (not recorded which). Receptors were obtained from a woman aged 45-60 years who had recovered from COVID-19.

The rearrangement links TRBV27 to TRBJ2-7; tentatively, D is TRBD1 (5 bases). CDR3 length: 14 residues. V lost 6 bases and J 6 bases, leaving 18 bases between the germline ends. Germline CDR1 and CDR2: MNHEY and SMNVEV (reference sequence). As DNA, the CDR3 is TGTGCCAGCAGGCCAATACAGGTTTTGGGCGAGCAGTACTTC. Translated, it gives CASRPIQVLGEQYF.

V gene TRBV3-1 (or the pseudogene TRBV3-2) combines with J gene TRBJ1-1; a weak D match, TRBD1 (5 bases). The germline V gene has CDR1 LGHDT and CDR2 YNNKEL (reference sequence). This CDR3 has 13 amino acids. The V end lost 4 bases, the J end lost 6 bases, and 12 bases lay between the germline ends. The CDR3 DNA reads as TGTGCCAGCAGCCCAGGGATGTCCCCTGAAGCTTTCTTT. Translation gives CASSPGMSPEAFF.

This clone was observed a few times. V gene TRBV4-1 combines with J gene TRBJ1-5, with 10 positions matching TRBD1. With V trimmed by 4 bases and J by 0 bases, 6 bases remained unmatched. The CDR3 spans 17 residues. Germline CDR1 is MGHRA and CDR2 is YSYEKL. The CDR3 reads CASSPDRGTYSNQPQHF. The CDR3 DNA sequence: TGCGCCAGCAGCCCGGACAGGGGGACTTATAGCAATCAGCCCCAGCATTTT.

The chain employs TRBV10-3 and TRBJ2-1; 16 bases map to TRBD2. The germline gives CDR1 ENHRY, CDR2 SYGVKD. Unmatched junction bases numbered 6, after V lost 7 bases and J lost 6 bases. CDR3 length equals 16 residues. The CDR3 DNA is TGTGCCATCACCGGGACTAGCGGGGGGGCCCCCAATGAGCAGTTCTTC. Translating gives CAITGTSGGAPNEQFF.

The V and J genes are TRBV19 and TRBJ2-1, with TRBD2 matching 7 bases. This CDR3 has 19 residues. Germline CDR1 reads LNHDA; CDR2 reads SQIVND (reference sequence). Trimming cost V 4 bases and J 3 bases; bases outside gene matches: 18. The CDR3: CASSTRFSGWPFLYNEQFF. CDR3 DNA sequence: TGTGCCAGTAGTACCCGTTTTAGCGGGTGGCCCTTCCTCTACAATGAGCAGTTCTTC. The full variable domain, in which reference TRBV19 and TRBJ2-1 provide the parts outside the CDR3, is DGGITQSPKYLFRKEGQNVTLSCEQNLNHDAMYWYRQDPGQGLRLIYYSQIVNDFQKGDIAEGYSVSREKKESFPLTVTSAQKNPTAFYLCASSTRFSGWPFLYNEQFFGPGTRLTVL.

The rearrangement uses TRBV30 and TRBJ1-6, with unresolved D. The V and J ends lost 3 bases and 4 bases respectively, with 19 bases between them. Germline loops: CDR1 GTSNPN, CDR2 SVGIG (reference sequence). The CDR3 runs 17 residues. CDR3 DNA: TGTGCCTGGAGGATGGAAAGGGTTCGGGGTTATAATTCACCCCTCCACTTT. Its translation: CAWRMERVRGYNSPLHF.

The V gene is TRBV18, the J gene TRBJ1-5; 9 bases are a match to TRBD1. Germline V gene lookup returns CDR1 KGHSH and CDR2 LQKENI. V dropped 2 bases and J dropped 10; count of bases not matched to a gene: 9. This CDR3 comprises 15 residues. DNA of the CDR3: TGTGCCAGCTCACCAGACAGGGGGGCCGTTACACCCCAGCATTTT. Translating it yields CASSPDRGAVTPQHF.

The J gene is TRBJ2-5, the V gene TRBV28, with 7 bases aligning to TRBD1. CDR1 and CDR2 (germline): MDHEN, SYDVKM. The CDR3 runs 17 residues. The ends lost 2 bases at V and 1 base at J; junction bases unmatched: 10. The CDR3 coding sequence is TGTGCCAGCAGTTTACCCCCACTGACAGGGCCCCAAGAGACCCAGTACTTC. Translating gives CASSLPPLTGPQETQYF.

This sequence joins TRBV29-1 and TRBJ1-2; the D gene is possibly TRBD1 (6 bases). Per the germline V gene, CDR1 is SQVTM and CDR2 is ANQGSEA. V lost 0 bases and J 4 bases, leaving 9 bases between the germline ends. The CDR3 totals 13 residues. This CDR3 reads CSVEDPGVYGYTF. For the CDR3, the DNA is TGCAGCGTTGAAGATCCAGGGGTCTATGGCTACACCTTC.

The chain links TRBV30 to TRBJ1-2, with 10 nucleotides matching TRBD1. Germline values: CDR1 GTSNPN, CDR2 SVGIG (reference sequence). V lost 3 bases to trimming and J lost 2 bases; unmatched junction nucleotides: 3. The CDR3 sequence is 14 residues long. In nucleotides, the CDR3 is TGTGCCTGGAGGATGGACAGGGGGAACTATGGCTACACCTTC. Translation gives CAWRMDRGNYGYTF. Full variable domain (rest looked up from reference TRBV30 and TRBJ1-2): SQTIHQWPATLVQPVGSPLSLECTVEGTSNPNLYWYRQAAGRGLQLLFYSVGIGQISSEVPQNLSASRPQDRQFILSSKKLLLSDSGFYLCAWRMDRGNYGYTFGSGTRLTVV.

This clone was detected once. For the CDR3, the DNA is TGTGCCAGCAGAGCAGGGACAGCGGGCAATCAGCCCCAGCATTTT. It encodes CASRAGTAGNQPQHF. The chain links TRBV7-2 to TRBJ1-5, with 7 bases matching TRBD1. The V gene end was trimmed by 6 bases and the J gene end by 2 bases; junction bases not matched to a gene: 7. Germline lookup yields CDR1 SGHTA and CDR2 FQGNSA. The CDR3 contains 15 residues.

V usage is TRBV30 and J usage is TRBJ1-3; D unclear. The CDR3 runs to 15 residues. V gave up 0 bases and J gave up 0 bases, with 9 bases separating them. Germline V lookup: CDR1 GTSNPN, CDR2 SVGIG (reference sequence). The CDR3 reads CAWSVGIISGNTIYF. CDR3 nucleotide sequence: TGTGCCTGGAGTGTCGGGATAATCTCTGGAAACACCATATATTTT.

The chain uses TRBV6-5 and TRBJ1-1; TRBD1 agrees at 8 bases. The CDR3 is 14 amino acids. CDR1 and CDR2 from the germline V gene are MNHEY and SVGAGI. The trim removed 2 bases at V and 9 bases at J, leaving 8 bases unmatched. The CDR3 DNA follows: TGTGCCAGCAGTTACGGGACAGGACTGATGCAAGCTTTCTTT. As protein: CASSYGTGLMQAFF.

This sequence joins TRBV6-5 and TRBJ2-1; 7 bases match TRBD2. Per germline, CDR1 MNHEY and CDR2 SVGAGI. The V gene end was trimmed by 4 bases and the J gene end by 4 bases; junction bases not matched to a gene: 7. The CDR3 totals 15 residues. Here the CDR3 reads CASSSIGLDYNEQFF. The CDR3 nucleotides are TGTGCCAGCAGTTCCATCGGACTAGATTACAATGAGCAGTTCTTC.